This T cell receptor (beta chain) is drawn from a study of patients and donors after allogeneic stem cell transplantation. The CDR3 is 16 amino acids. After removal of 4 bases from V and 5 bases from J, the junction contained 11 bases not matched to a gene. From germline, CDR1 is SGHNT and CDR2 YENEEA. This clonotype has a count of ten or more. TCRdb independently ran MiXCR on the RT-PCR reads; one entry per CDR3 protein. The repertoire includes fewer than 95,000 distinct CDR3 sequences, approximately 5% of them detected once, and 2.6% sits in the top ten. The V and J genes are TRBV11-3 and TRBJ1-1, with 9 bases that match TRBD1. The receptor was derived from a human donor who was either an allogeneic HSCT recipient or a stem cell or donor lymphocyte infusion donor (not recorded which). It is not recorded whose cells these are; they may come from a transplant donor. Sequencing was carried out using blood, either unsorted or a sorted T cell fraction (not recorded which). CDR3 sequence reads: CASSSIPGQGRTEAFF. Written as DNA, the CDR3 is TGTGCCAGCAGCTCCATTCCGGGACAGGGAAGGACTGAAGCTTTCTTT.